The entry that follows covers one T cell receptor (beta chain) sequence. The entry originates in a study of shared clonotypes between healthy human individuals. The method was immunoSEQ multiplex PCR; TCRdb's version includes in-frame clones alone and lacks a portion of them. The sample consists of tens of thousands of clones, 60% to 65% of them appearing once. The germline V gene has CDR1 MNHEY and CDR2 SMNVEV (reference sequence). CDR3 length: 13 amino acids. V lost 5 bases, J lost 6 bases, and 13 bases lay in between. The clonotype was recovered from a man aged 25 to 40 in good health. The sequencing sample was made of memory CD8+ T cells sorted from blood. Described subset: CD45RO+ cells pooled with CCR7-negative TemRA cells. This chain uses TRBV27 with TRBJ1-2, with D unresolved. In DNA form, the CDR3 reads TGTGCCAGCAGTGCATCTCACAGAGATGGCTACACCTTC. Its protein product is CASSASHRDGYTF.